This TCR beta chain was sequenced for a study of shared clonotypes between healthy human individuals. Study details: The donor pool was made up of two women and a few men aged 18 to 49.

The CDR3 contains 17 residues. V was pared by 4 bases and J by 7 bases, with 19 bases of the junction left unmatched. The germline V gene encodes CDR1 SGDLS and CDR2 YYNGEE. Overall study results and limits: Donor clonotype sharing was expected to depend on sequencing depth.

The assay used deep level. In the study's own analysis: Quality scores were absent from the junction-only immunoSEQ sequences, so filtering differed. Here immunoSEQ multiplex PCR was the method, and the copy in TCRdb shows in-frame clones only, minus some. V and J calls and clone size follow that table, whereas D and trimming were derived from the DNA. The table lists about 460,000 clones, roughly 80% of them singletons. As regards this clone: Its antigen is unidentified. This likely reflects a read error, since a far larger clone is one base away.

The sample taken for sequencing was PBMCs. This chain connects TRBV9 to TRBJ1-2; 7 bases align to TRBD1. This sequence originates from a woman aged 40 to 50 in good health. Some clones in this sample may be carry-over from other donors' samples. CDR3 nucleotide sequence: TGTGCCAGCAGCCTGAGACAGGGCCCCGATTCTTTATGTGGCTACACCTTC. Its protein product is CASSLRQGPDSLCGYTF. Supplemented by reference TRBV9 and TRBJ1-2, the full variable domain reads DSGVTQTPKHLITATGQRVTLRCSPRSGDLSVYWYQQSLDQGLQFLIQYYNGEERAKGNILERFSAQQFPDLHSELNLSSLELGDSALYFCASSLRQGPDSLCGYTFGSGTRLTVV.